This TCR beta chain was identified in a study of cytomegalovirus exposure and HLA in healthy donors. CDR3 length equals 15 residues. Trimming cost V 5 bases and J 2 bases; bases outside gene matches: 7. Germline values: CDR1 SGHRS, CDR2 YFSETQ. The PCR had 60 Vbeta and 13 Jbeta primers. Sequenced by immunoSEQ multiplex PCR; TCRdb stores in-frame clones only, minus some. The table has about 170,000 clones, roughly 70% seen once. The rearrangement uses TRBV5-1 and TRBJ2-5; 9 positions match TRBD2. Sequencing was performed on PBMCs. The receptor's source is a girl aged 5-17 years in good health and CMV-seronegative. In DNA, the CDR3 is TGCGCCAGCAGTTACGCGGGGGGGCCACAAGAGACCCAGTACTTC. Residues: CASSYAGGPQETQYF.